These 21 T cell receptor beta chains share one sample of origin, sequenced in a study of OX40 agonist ivuxolimab in advanced cancers. This table comes from immunoSEQ multiplex PCR, and its TCRdb copy is limited to in-frame clones, with some not included. The repertoire holds more than 55,000 clones, with 75% to 95% as singletons. The input for sequencing was CD4+ or CD8+ T cells sorted from blood, taken in a trial of the OX40 agonist ivuxolimab. The receptors here all came from an adult with an advanced solid tumor such as melanoma, head and neck, liver or kidney cancer.

This chain uses TRBV4-3 with TRBJ2-7; 10 nucleotides line up with TRBD2. This CDR3 has 16 amino acids. The junction had 6 bases not matched to a gene; V was cut back by 2 bases and J by 2 bases. Germline CDR1 reads LGHNA; CDR2 reads YSLEER. The CDR3 here is CASSQTRTSGTYEQYF. The CDR3 DNA reads TGCGCCAGCAGCCAAACACGGACTAGCGGTACCTACGAGCAGTACTTC.

V and J are TRBV7-9 and TRBJ1-1, with D hard to call. The V end lost 7 bases, the J end lost 0 bases, and 3 bases lay between the germline ends. The germline V gene encodes CDR1 SEHNR and CDR2 FQNEAQ (reference sequence). The CDR3 runs 11 residues. This CDR3 reads CASTLNTEAFF. The CDR3 DNA is TGTGCCAGCACGTTGAACACTGAAGCTTTCTTT.

The CDR3 DNA is TGTGCCAGTGCCGGAGAGACCCAGTACTTC. Its translation: CASAGETQYF. The chain joins TRBV18 to TRBJ2-5; D is ambiguous. V was cut by 9 bases and J by 4 bases, with 6 bases left in between. Per germline, CDR1 KGHSH and CDR2 LQKENI. This CDR3 comprises 10 residues.

The chain links TRBV28 to TRBJ1-6; 9 nucleotides agree with TRBD1. Per the germline V gene, CDR1 is MDHEN and CDR2 is SYDVKM. Germline trimming cut 2 bases from V and 7 bases from J; bases unmatched to any gene: 3. The length of the CDR3 is 15 residues. The CDR3 DNA reads as TGTGCCAGCAGTTTAGGGACAGGGTTGAATTCACCCCTCCACTTT. It is translated as CASSLGTGLNSPLHF. Together with reference TRBV28 and TRBJ1-6, the CDR3 gives the full variable domain: DVKVTQSSRYLVKRTGEKVFLECVQDMDHENMFWYRQDPGLGLRLIYFSYDVKMKEKGDIPEGYSVSREKKERFSLILESASTNQTSMYLCASSLGTGLNSPLHFGNGTRLTVT.

The chain employs TRBV5-1 and TRBJ2-7, with a possible D match to TRBD1 (5 bases). V shed 0 bases and J shed 4 bases, with 8 bases lying between them. The V gene's germline CDR1 is SGHRS and CDR2 YFSETQ. The CDR3 is 13 residues long. CDR3: CASSLEQGYEQYF. DNA for the CDR3: TGCGCCAGCAGCTTGGAGCAGGGTTACGAGCAGTACTTC. Supplemented by reference TRBV5-1 and TRBJ2-7, the full variable domain reads KAGVTQTPRYLIKTRGQQVTLSCSPISGHRSVSWYQQTPGQGLQFLFEYFSETQRNKGNFPGRFSGRQFSNSRSEMNVSTLELGDSALYLCASSLEQGYEQYFGPGTRLTVT.

V is TRBV7-9 and J is TRBJ2-2; D perhaps matches TRBD2 (6 bases). Germline V gives CDR1 SEHNR, CDR2 FQNEAQ (reference sequence). V lost 3 bases and J 5 bases, leaving 7 bases between the germline ends. The CDR3 is made up of 13 amino acids. The CDR3 DNA follows: TGTGCCAGCAGCTTCGCGGGGACCGGGGAGCTGTTTTTT. Its translation is CASSFAGTGELFF.

The chain combines TRBV7-6 with TRBJ2-3; 7 bases are shared with TRBD2. Germline CDR1 SGHVS, CDR2 FNYEAQ. The CDR3 has 14 residues. Trimming removed 5 bases from V and 2 bases from J; junction bases left unmatched: 4. DNA of the CDR3: TGTGCCAGCAGCGGAAGCGGGGCCACAGATACGCAGTATTTT. It specifies CASSGSGATDTQYF.

The V call is TRBV15, the J call TRBJ2-5; D is unclear. The CDR3 consists of 14 residues. Trimming shortened V by 0 bases and J by 3 bases, and 8 bases separated the two germline ends. The germline V gene encodes CDR1 LNHNV and CDR2 YYDKDF (reference sequence). CDR3 nucleotide sequence: TGTGCCACCAGCAGAGATCAATGGGAAGAGACCCAGTACTTC. Translated: CATSRDQWEETQYF.

The V and J genes are TRBV5-1 and TRBJ2-1; TRBD2 is a possible D gene (6 bases). CDR1 and CDR2 (germline): SGHRS, YFSETQ. V lost 0 bases, J lost 0 bases, and 7 bases lay in between. This CDR3 region has 15 residues. The CDR3 protein is CASSLAGASYNEQFF. CDR3 nucleotides: TGCGCCAGCAGCTTGGCGGGAGCCTCCTACAATGAGCAGTTCTTC.

The chain recombines TRBV7-3 with TRBJ2-3; perhaps TRBD1 as D (6 bases). Trimming cost V 2 bases and J 0 bases, with 9 bases left between them. This CDR3 comprises 15 residues. CDR1 SGHTA and CDR2 FQGTGA come from the germline V gene. CDR3 DNA: TGTGCCAGCAGCTTAGGGGGCACAAGCACAGATACGCAGTATTTT. Amino acid sequence: CASSLGGTSTDTQYF.

This clone was picked up a small number of times. CDR3 region: CAGGDSSSTDTQYF. The DNA of the CDR3 is TGTGCCGGGGGGGACAGTTCTTCGACAGATACGCAGTATTTT. This sequence joins TRBV2 and TRBJ2-3, with D possibly called TRBD1 or TRBD2 (7 bases each). The CDR3 consists of 14 residues. Germline CDR1 SNHLY, CDR2 FYNNEI. V was shortened by 11 bases and J by 3 bases, with 18 bases between the two germline ends. The full variable domain, its missing parts supplied by reference TRBV2 and TRBJ2-3, is EPEVTQTPSHQVTQMGQEVILRCVPISNHLYFYWYRQILGQKVEFLVSFYNNEISEKSEIFDDQFSVERPDGSNFTLKIRSTKLEDSAMYFCAGGDSSSTDTQYFGPGTRLTVL.

The chain employs TRBV29-1 and TRBJ2-2; tentative D call: TRBD2 (7 bases). The CDR3 runs to 14 residues. Germline-derived CDR1 and CDR2 are SQVTM and ANQGSEA. V was clipped by 3 bases and J by 0 bases, with 8 bases between them. This CDR3 is CSVEGGPNTGELFF. The CDR3 DNA follows: TGCAGCGTTGAGGGGGGGCCGAACACCGGGGAGCTGTTTTTT.

V is TRBV15 and J is TRBJ2-1, with TRBD2 identical over 11 bases. V shed 2 bases, J shed 4 bases, and the junction held 7 bases outside the gene matches. Germline V lookup: CDR1 LNHNV, CDR2 YYDKDF (reference sequence). The CDR3 has 17 amino acids. CDR3 region: CATSRTFGTSGYNEQFF. CDR3 DNA: TGTGCCACCAGCAGAACCTTTGGGACTAGCGGTTACAATGAGCAGTTCTTC.

The chain is built from TRBV6-5 and TRBJ2-2; 7 nucleotides align to TRBD2. V lost 6 bases to trimming and J lost 4 bases; unmatched junction nucleotides: 8. CDR1 and CDR2 (germline): MNHEY, SVGAGI. CDR3 length: 15 amino acids. The chain's CDR3 is CASSNLGEGTGELFF. The CDR3 region has the DNA TGTGCCAGCAGCAATCTGGGGGAGGGCACCGGGGAGCTGTTTTTT.

Comments on this clone: Compared with germline, one end of the junction differs, possibly owing to a read error. The chain couples TRBV7-9 to TRBJ1-1, with D possibly TRBD1 on 6 matching bases. CDR1 is SEHNR, CDR2 FQNEAQ, per germline (reference sequence). This CDR3 spans 12 amino acids. The CDR3 here is CAGRGVNTEAFF. DNA of the CDR3: TGTGCCGGCAGGGGAGTTAACACTGAAGCTTTCTTT.

The chain joins TRBV5-1 to TRBJ2-1; TRBD2 matches at 11 bases. V was pared by 4 bases and J by 0 bases, with 6 bases of the junction left unmatched. In germline, CDR1 is SGHRS, CDR2 YFSETQ. CDR3 length: 17 amino acids. CDR3 in DNA: TGCGCCAGCAGCGACGGACTAGCGGGCCTCTCCTACAATGAGCAGTTCTTC. Translated, it gives CASSDGLAGLSYNEQFF.

V gene TRBV6-5 combines with J gene TRBJ2-7, with D unclear. The CDR3 has 12 residues. The germline V gene has CDR1 MNHEY and CDR2 SVGAGI. V was pared by 10 bases and J by 5 bases, with 15 bases between. The CDR3: CATKSGLHEQYF. The CDR3 bases are TGTGCCACCAAGTCGGGTCTACACGAGCAGTACTTC.

The genes are TRBV7-2 and TRBJ2-6; D not resolved. V lost 6 bases and J 4 bases, leaving 13 bases between the germline ends. The CDR3 has 15 amino acids. From germline, CDR1 is SGHTA and CDR2 FQGNSA. CDR3 sequence (DNA): TGTGCCAGCAGATTCACGGGTTCCGGGGCCAACGTCCTGACTTTC. Translated, it gives CASRFTGSGANVLTF. Variable domain in full (rest from reference TRBV7-2 and TRBJ2-6): GAGVSQSPSNKVTEKGKDVELRCDPISGHTALYWYRQSLGQGLEFLIYFQGNSAPDKSGLPSDRFSAERTGGSVSTLTIQRTQQEDSAVYLCASRFTGSGANVLTFGAGSRLTVL.

The J gene is TRBJ1-3, the V gene TRBV25-1; 10 bases are shared with TRBD1. V was clipped by 10 bases and J by 2 bases; unmatched bases: 8. This CDR3 has 15 residues. Germline loops: CDR1 MGHDK, CDR2 SYGVNS. The CDR3 nucleotides read TGTGCCAACCTATCGACAGGGGGCCCTGGAAACACCATATATTTT. This codes for CANLSTGGPGNTIYF.

The chain employs TRBV9 and TRBJ2-3; D is uncertain. The CDR3 totals 12 residues. CDR1 SGDLS and CDR2 YYNGEE come from the germline V gene. The V end lost 0 bases, the J end lost 9 bases, and 8 bases lay between the germline ends. CDR3 DNA sequence: TGTGCCAGCAGCGTAGATCACGACACGCAGTATTTT. This codes for CASSVDHDTQYF. The variable domain in full, with the rest retrieved from reference TRBV9 and TRBJ2-3, is DSGVTQTPKHLITATGQRVTLRCSPRSGDLSVYWYQQSLDQGLQFLIQYYNGEERAKGNILERFSAQQFPDLHSELNLSSLELGDSALYFCASSVDHDTQYFGPGTRLTVL.

The genes are TRBV7-2 and TRBJ2-1; D unresolved. Between the trimmed V and J ends, which lost 3 bases and 7 bases, there was a span of 4 bases. Germline V gene lookup returns CDR1 SGHTA and CDR2 FQGNSA. CDR3 length equals 11 residues. CDR3 sequence (DNA): TGTGCCAGCAGCTTCCGTAATGAGCAGTTCTTC. Translation: CASSFRNEQFF.